This T cell receptor (beta chain) emerged from a study of spatial heterogeneity in lung cancer. TCRdb re-called the 5' RACE reads with MiXCR, one entry per CDR3 protein. This table holds thousands of distinct CDR3 sequences, over 5.5% found once. The time point: sample taken at primary tumor resection. Many counts were recorded for this clonotype. Antigen unknown. Regarding the study as a whole: The study estimated around 6.3% alpha and 13% beta chain coverage of tumor T cells. Counts that tracked tumor mutation counts were those of expanded intratumoral alpha and beta TCRs.

Germline CDR1 LNHDA, CDR2 SQIVND (reference sequence). The V end was cut by 2 bases, the J end by 3 bases, with 2 bases between. CDR3 length equals 12 residues. The chain recombines TRBV19 with TRBJ1-5, with D hard to call. The sample consisted of lung tumor tissue, taken at surgery. This TCR came from a male donor with early-stage non-small cell lung cancer. The CDR3 bases are TGTGCCAGTAGTATAAACAATCAGCCCCAGCATTTT. Amino acids: CASSINNQPQHF.